Listed below are T cell receptor beta chains from one sample, sequenced in a study of blood T cell repertoires in COVID-19. Repertoires were generated with immunoSEQ multiplex PCR, while TCRdb's copy carries only in-frame clones and drops some. Here the sample spans around 250,000 clones, around 88% being singletons. The sample taken for sequencing was peripheral blood. These receptors were obtained from an elderly woman with COVID-19, enrolled during active disease. CDR3s include the opening cysteine and the closing phenylalanine or tryptophan. The D gene is left open where the match is weak.

CDR3 length: 15; J gene: TRBJ2-2; V gene: TRBV28; D gene: .; CDR3 DNA: TGTGCCAGCAGTTTATTGGGGGCGGTATCCGGGGAGCTGTTTTTT; CDR3 protein: CASSLLGAVSGELFF
CDR3 length: 14; J gene: TRBJ2-7; V gene: TRBV6-4; D gene: .; CDR3 DNA: TGTGCCAGCAGTGTAGAGGAAGGGGTTTTCGAGCAGTACTTC; CDR3 protein: CASSVEEGVFEQYF
CDR3 length: 15; J gene: TRBJ2-1; V gene: TRBV4-3; D gene: TRBD2; CDR3 DNA: TGCGCCAGCAGCCAAGTACTAGCGGGGTTCAATGAGCAGTTCTTC; CDR3 protein: CASSQVLAGFNEQFF
CDR3 length: 16; J gene: TRBJ2-2; V gene: TRBV6-5; D gene: TRBD1; CDR3 DNA: TGTGCCAGCAGTTACTTCGGGACAGCCAACACCGGGGAGCTGTTTTTT; CDR3 protein: CASSYFGTANTGELFF
CDR3 length: 17; J gene: TRBJ2-3; V gene: TRBV28; D gene: .; CDR3 DNA: TGTGCCAGCAGTTTCCCCCAGGGGGGTTCTAGCACAGATACGCAGTATTTT; CDR3 protein: CASSFPQGGSSTDTQYF
CDR3 length: 12; J gene: TRBJ2-7; V gene: TRBV12-3/TRBV12-4; D gene: .; CDR3 DNA: TGTGCCAGCAGTCGTAGCTCCTACGAGCAGTACTTC; CDR3 protein: CASSRSSYEQYF
CDR3 length: 12; J gene: TRBJ2-4; V gene: TRBV5-6; D gene: TRBD2; CDR3 DNA: TGTGCCAGCAGCCGATCGACTAGCGGACAATACTTC; CDR3 protein: CASSRSTSGQYF
CDR3 length: 16; J gene: TRBJ2-1; V gene: TRBV4-3; D gene: TRBD2; CDR3 DNA: TGCGCCAGCAGCGATGGGGAAGCGGGGTCGGGTCGTGAGCAGTTCTTC; CDR3 protein: CASSDGEAGSGREQFF
CDR3 length: 14; J gene: TRBJ2-1; V gene: TRBV7-7; D gene: TRBD1; CDR3 DNA: TGTGCTAGCAGTCGGGACAGGGGGGGGAGTGAGCAGTTCTTC; CDR3 protein: CASSRDRGGSEQFF
CDR3 length: 20; J gene: TRBJ2-5; V gene: TRBV19; D gene: TRBD1; CDR3 DNA: TGTGCCAGTAGTATAGACCACGGGACAGGGCGAGGTGGGAAAAAAGAGACCCAGTACTTC; CDR3 protein: CASSIDHGTGRGGKKETQYF